The T cell receptor beta chain under discussion was sequenced for a study of T cells in Graves' hyperthyroidism and ophthalmopathy. The CDR3 contains 15 residues. V shed 4 bases and J 3 bases; nucleotides not matched to a gene: 8. CDR1 is SGHRS, CDR2 YFSETQ, per germline. The TCR beta CDR3 regions underwent amplification using RNA transcripts as the source. Researchers ran a first-round RT-PCR on the TCR CDR3 using the HTBI primer set. Each CDR3 protein is one row after TCRdb ran MiXCR on the multiplex PCR reads. The data hold 540,000 or so distinct CDR3 sequences, with 46% observed a single time. In its sample, this clonotype was seen many times.

The chain combines TRBV5-1 with TRBJ2-7, with TRBD2 matching 9 bases. The sample comprised peripheral blood or thyroid tissue (not recorded which). The clonotype comes from an adult woman with Graves' disease, either hyperthyroidism or ophthalmopathy (not recorded which). CDR3 amino acids: CASSQLAGVFYEQYF. The CDR3, as DNA: TGCGCCAGCAGCCAGTTAGCGGGAGTTTTCTACGAGCAGTACTTC.